The clone carrying this T cell receptor beta chain was found many times. Its matching antigen is unknown. This specimen belongs to a study of response to subunit inactivated influenza vaccine. General study results and limits: The authors put forward the suggestion that each seasonal influenza vaccination may bring in only a limited number of new T cells.

TCRdb independently ran MiXCR on the RT-PCR reads; one entry per CDR3 protein. This sample has a few hundred thousand distinct CDR3 sequences, with roughly 15% found just once. The CDR3 has 15 residues. V was cut by 1 base and J by 7 bases, with 13 bases left in between. CDR1 and CDR2 (germline): KGHDR, SFDVKD. The sequence came from a man in his forties or fifties who received an inactivated influenza vaccine. The material sequenced was PBMCs from blood, taken about 11 days after vaccination. The chain joins TRBV24-1 to TRBJ2-1, with D unresolved. The CDR3 is CATSDFGGGYNEQFF. In DNA form, the CDR3 reads TGTGCCACCAGTGATTTTGGCGGCGGCTATAATGAGCAGTTCTTC.